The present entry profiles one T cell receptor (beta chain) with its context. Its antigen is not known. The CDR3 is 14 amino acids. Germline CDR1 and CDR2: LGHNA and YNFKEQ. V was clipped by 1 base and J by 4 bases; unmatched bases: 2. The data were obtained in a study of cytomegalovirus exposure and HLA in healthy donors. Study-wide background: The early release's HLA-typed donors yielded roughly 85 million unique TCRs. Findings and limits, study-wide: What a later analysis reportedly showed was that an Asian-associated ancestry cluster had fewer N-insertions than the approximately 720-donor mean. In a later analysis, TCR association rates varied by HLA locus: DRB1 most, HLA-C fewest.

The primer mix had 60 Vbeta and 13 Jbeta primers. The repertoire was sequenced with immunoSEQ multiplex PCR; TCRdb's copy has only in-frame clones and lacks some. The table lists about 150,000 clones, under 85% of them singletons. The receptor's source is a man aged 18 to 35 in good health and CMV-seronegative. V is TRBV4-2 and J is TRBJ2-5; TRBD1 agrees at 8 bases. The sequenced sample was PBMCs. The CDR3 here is CASSQGTGGETQYF. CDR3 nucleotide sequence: TGTGCCAGCAGCCAAGGAACAGGGGGAGAGACCCAGTACTTC.